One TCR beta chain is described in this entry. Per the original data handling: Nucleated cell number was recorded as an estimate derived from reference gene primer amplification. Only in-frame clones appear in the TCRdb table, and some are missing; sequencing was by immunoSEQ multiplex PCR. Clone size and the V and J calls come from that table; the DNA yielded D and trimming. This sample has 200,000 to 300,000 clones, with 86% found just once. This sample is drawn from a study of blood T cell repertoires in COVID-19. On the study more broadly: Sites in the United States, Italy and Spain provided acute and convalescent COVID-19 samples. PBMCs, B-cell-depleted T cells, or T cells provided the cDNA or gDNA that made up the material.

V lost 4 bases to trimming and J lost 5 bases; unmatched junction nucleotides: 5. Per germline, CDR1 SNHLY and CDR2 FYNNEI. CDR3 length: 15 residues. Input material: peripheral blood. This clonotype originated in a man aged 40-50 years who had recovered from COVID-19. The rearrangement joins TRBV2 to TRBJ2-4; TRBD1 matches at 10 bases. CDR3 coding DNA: TGTGCCAGCAGTGGAAATGACAGGGGGCAAAACATTCAGTACTTC. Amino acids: CASSGNDRGQNIQYF. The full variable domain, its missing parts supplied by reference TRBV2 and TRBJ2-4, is EPEVTQTPSHQVTQMGQEVILRCVPISNHLYFYWYRQILGQKVEFLVSFYNNEISEKSEIFDDQFSVERPDGSNFTLKIRSTKLEDSAMYFCASSGNDRGQNIQYFGAGTRLSVL.